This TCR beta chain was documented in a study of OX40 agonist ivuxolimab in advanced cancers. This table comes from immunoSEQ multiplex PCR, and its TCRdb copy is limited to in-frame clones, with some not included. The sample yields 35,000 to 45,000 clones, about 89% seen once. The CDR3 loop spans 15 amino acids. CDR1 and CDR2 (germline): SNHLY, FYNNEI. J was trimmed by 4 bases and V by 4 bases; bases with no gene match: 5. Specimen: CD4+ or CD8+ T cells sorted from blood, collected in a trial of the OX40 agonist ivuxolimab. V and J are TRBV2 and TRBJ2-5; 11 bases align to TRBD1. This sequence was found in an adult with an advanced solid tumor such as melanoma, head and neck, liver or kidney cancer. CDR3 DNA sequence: TGTGCCAGCAGTGCGGGACAGGGGGGGAGAGAGACCCAGTACTTC. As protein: CASSAGQGGRETQYF.